This T cell receptor beta chain is from a study of human T cells and chemical hapten exposure. Study-level background: Small discrepancies in pooled library volume mainly accounted for the varying TCR yields per sample.

Looked up from germline, CDR1 is SGHTA and CDR2 is FQGNSA. V shed 4 bases and J shed 0 bases, with 10 bases lying between them. CDR3 size: 14 residues. The library tagged individual cDNA molecules with unique molecular identifiers. Source study methods: TCR counts had a median of 95,638 per sample and spanned about 23,224 to 690,600. TCRdb fed the 5' RACE reads into MiXCR, producing one record per CDR3 protein. TCRdb's processing, not the authors', yielded these V and J calls. The repertoire holds some 150,000 distinct CDR3 sequences, with around 4% as singletons. This clonotype came up many times. Its antigen is unidentified. Study-level results: After DPC sensitization, TCRs above 1 in 1000 frequency showed no change.

The total RNA was obtained from whole blood that was not fractionated. The chain recombines TRBV7-2 with TRBJ2-7; D is uncertain. This TCR was recovered from a female donor in good health. The CDR3, as DNA: TGTGCCAGCAGCTCAGACTCGAGCTCCTACGAGCAGTACTTC. Encoded protein: CASSSDSSSYEQYF. The full variable domain, in which reference TRBV7-2 and TRBJ2-7 provide the parts outside the CDR3, is GAGVSQSPSNKVTEKGKDVELRCDPISGHTALYWYRQSLGQGLEFLIYFQGNSAPDKSGLPSDRFSAERTGGSVSTLTIQRTQQEDSAVYLCASSSDSSSYEQYFGPGTRLTVT.